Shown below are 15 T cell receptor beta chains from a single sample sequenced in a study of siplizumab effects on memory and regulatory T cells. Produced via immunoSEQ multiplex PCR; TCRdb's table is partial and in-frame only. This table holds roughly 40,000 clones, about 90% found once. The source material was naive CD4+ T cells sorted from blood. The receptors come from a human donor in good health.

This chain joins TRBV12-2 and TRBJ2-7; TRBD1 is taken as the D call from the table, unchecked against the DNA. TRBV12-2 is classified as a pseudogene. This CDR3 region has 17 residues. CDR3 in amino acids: CASRLKSQGRGPYEQYF. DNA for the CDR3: TGTGCAAGTCGCTTGAAAAGTCAGGGGCGCGGGCCCTACGAGCAGTACTTC.

Written as DNA, the CDR3 is TGTGCCAGCAGCTTGCGGCTAGCGGGGGGAGATACGCAGTATTTT. Its protein is CASSLRLAGGDTQYF. The rearrangement links TRBV5-8 to TRBJ2-3, with 11 bases matching TRBD2. The CDR3 has 15 amino acids. The V segment lost 1 base and the J segment 5 bases; nucleotides outside the gene matches: 3. Germline CDR1 SGHTS, CDR2 YDEGEE. The full variable domain, in which reference TRBV5-8 and TRBJ2-3 provide the parts outside the CDR3, is EAGVTQSPTHLIKTRGQQATLRCSPISGHTSVYWYQQALGLGLQFLLWYDEGEERNRGNFPPRFSGRQFPNYSSELNVNALELEDSALYLCASSLRLAGGDTQYFGPGTRLTVL.

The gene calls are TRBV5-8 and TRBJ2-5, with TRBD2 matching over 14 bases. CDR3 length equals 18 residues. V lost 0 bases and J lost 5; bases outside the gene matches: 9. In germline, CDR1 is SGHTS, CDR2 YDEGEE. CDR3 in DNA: TGTGCCAGCAGCTTGGCTTCGACTAGCGGGAGGGCCGGCGAGACCCAGTACTTC. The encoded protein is CASSLASTSGRAGETQYF.

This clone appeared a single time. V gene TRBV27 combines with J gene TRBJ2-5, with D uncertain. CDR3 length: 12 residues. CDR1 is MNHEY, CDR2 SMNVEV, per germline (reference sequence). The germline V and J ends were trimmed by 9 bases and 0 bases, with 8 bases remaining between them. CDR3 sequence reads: CARADYQETQYF. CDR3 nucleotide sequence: TGTGCCAGGGCAGACTACCAAGAGACCCAGTACTTC.

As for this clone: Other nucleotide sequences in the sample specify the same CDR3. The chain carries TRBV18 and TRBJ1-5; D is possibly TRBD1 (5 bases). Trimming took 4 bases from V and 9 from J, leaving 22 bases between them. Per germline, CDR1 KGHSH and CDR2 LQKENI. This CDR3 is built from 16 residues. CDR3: CASSLFRTGTSGPQHF. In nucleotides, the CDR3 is TGTGCCAGCTCACTTTTCCGGACGGGGACCTCAGGGCCCCAGCATTTT.

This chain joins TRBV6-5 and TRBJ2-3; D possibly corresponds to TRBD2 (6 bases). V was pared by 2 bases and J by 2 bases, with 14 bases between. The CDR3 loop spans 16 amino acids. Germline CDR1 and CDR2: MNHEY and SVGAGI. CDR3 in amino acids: CASSYGVSGYTDTQYF. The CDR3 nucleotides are TGTGCCAGCAGTTACGGGGTTAGCGGTTACACAGATACGCAGTATTTT.

The CDR3 coding sequence is TGCGCCAGCTACGCCTCAGGGGGCTACGAGCAGTACTTC. Translated, it gives CASYASGGYEQYF. This rearrangement joins TRBV5-1 to TRBJ2-7; 7 nucleotides match TRBD1. The CDR3 contains 13 residues. Germline values: CDR1 SGHRS, CDR2 YFSETQ. V shed 7 bases and J 3 bases; nucleotides not matched to a gene: 7.

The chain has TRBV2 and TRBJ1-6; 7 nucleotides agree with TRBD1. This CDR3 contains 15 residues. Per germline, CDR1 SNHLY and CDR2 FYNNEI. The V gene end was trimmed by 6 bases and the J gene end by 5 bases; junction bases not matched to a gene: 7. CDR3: CASRQGTLDNSPLHF. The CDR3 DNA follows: TGTGCCAGCAGACAGGGGACCTTAGATAATTCACCCCTCCACTTT.

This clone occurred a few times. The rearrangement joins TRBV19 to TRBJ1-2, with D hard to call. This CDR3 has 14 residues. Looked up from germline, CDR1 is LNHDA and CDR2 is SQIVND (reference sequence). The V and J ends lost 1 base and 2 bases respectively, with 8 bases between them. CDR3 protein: CASSIGRGNYGYTF. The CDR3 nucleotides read TGTGCCAGTAGTATAGGTCGCGGGAACTATGGCTACACCTTC.

The CDR3 region is CASSLARTTDTQYF. The CDR3, as DNA: TGTGCCAGCAGCTTAGCCAGGACCACAGATACGCAGTATTTT. The chain recombines TRBV7-6 with TRBJ2-3; no clear D. V was shortened by 0 bases and J by 2 bases, with 6 bases between the two germline ends. The germline gives CDR1 SGHVS, CDR2 FNYEAQ. This CDR3 contains 14 residues.

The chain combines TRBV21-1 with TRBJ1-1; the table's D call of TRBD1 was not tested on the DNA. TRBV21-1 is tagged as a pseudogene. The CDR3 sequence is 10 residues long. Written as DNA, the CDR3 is TGTGCCAGCAGCAACAGGGTAGCTTTCTTT. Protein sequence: CASSNRVAFF.

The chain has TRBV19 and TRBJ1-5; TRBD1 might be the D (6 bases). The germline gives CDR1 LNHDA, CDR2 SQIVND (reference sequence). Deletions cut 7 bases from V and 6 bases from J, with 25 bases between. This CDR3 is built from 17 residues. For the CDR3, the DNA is TGTGCCAGTAAGAGGGGGGCCGGGACATCCCTGGGTCAGCCCCAGCATTTT. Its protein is CASKRGAGTSLGQPQHF.

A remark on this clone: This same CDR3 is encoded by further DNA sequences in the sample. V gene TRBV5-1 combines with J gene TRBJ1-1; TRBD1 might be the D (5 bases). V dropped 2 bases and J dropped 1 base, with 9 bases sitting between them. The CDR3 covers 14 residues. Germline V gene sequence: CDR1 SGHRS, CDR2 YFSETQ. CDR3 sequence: CASSLDRGNTEAFF. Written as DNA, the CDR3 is TGCGCCAGCAGCTTAGACAGAGGGAACACTGAAGCTTTCTTT.

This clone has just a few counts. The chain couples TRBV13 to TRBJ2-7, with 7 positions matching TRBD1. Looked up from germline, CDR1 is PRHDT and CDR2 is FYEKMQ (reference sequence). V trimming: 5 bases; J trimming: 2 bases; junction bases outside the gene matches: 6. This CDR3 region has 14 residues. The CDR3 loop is CASSRTGRTYEQYF. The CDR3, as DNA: TGTGCCAGCAGCCGGACAGGACGGACCTACGAGCAGTACTTC.

The CDR3 sequence is CASSPPYRLSREQFF. DNA of the CDR3: TGTGCCAGCAGTCCCCCCTACAGGCTATCAAGGGAGCAGTTCTTC. The rearrangement uses TRBV27 and TRBJ2-1; maybe TRBD1 (5 bases). V lost 5 bases, J lost 10 bases, and 21 bases lay in between. CDR1 and CDR2 from the germline V gene are MNHEY and SMNVEV (reference sequence). CDR3 length: 15 residues.